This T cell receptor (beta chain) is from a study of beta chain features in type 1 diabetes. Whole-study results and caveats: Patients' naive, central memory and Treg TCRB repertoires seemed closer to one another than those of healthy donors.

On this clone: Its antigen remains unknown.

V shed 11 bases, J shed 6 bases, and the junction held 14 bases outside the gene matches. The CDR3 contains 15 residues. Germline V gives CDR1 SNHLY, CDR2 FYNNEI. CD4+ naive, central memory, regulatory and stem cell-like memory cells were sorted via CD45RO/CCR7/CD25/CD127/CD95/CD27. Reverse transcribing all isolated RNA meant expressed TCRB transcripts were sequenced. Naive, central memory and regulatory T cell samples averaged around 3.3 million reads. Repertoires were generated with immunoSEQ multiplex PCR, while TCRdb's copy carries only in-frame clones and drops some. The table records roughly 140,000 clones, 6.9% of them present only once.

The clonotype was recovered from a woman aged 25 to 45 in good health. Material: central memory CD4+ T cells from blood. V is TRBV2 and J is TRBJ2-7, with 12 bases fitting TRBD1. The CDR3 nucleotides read TGTGCCTCTCATACCTCGGGACAGGGGGCGTTCGAGCAGTACTTC. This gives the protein CASHTSGQGAFEQYF.